Listed below are T cell receptor beta chains from one sample, sequenced in a study of shared clonotypes between healthy human individuals. This table comes from immunoSEQ multiplex PCR, and its TCRdb copy is limited to in-frame clones, with some not included. The sample has under 130,000 clones; roughly 70% are singletons. The sample taken for sequencing was memory CD8+ T cells sorted from blood. All receptors derive from a woman younger than 45 in good health. Each CDR3 is given with its conserved first and last residue. A D gene is named only where the DNA matches it firmly. The size of a clone is reported for some rows only, either as once, few or many, or as a class for expanded clones.

d_call j_call clone_size v_call cdr3_nt cdr3_aa
NA TRBJ2-2 NA TRBV6-4 TGTGCCAGCAGTGACTCGGGACAGAACACCGGGGAGCTGTTTTTT CASSDSGQNTGELFF
NA TRBJ2-2 NA TRBV19 TGTGCCAGTAGTTCCTGGACAGCTGGCGGGGAGCTGTTTTTT CASSSWTAGGELFF
TRBD1 TRBJ1-1 NA TRBV11-2 TGTGCCAGCAGCCCCTACCCGCAGGGGGTCCCTGAAGCTTTCTTT CASSPYPQGVPEAFF
NA TRBJ1-4 NA TRBV6-1 TGTGCCAGCAGTCCGAAGGGCGGGGGTAATGAAAAACTGTTTTTT CASSPKGGGNEKLFF
NA TRBJ2-5 once TRBV11-2 TGTGCCAGCAGCTTAGGGGCCTCAGGCGGGGAGACCCAGTACTTC CASSLGASGGETQYF
NA TRBJ2-7 NA TRBV15 TGTGCCACCAGCAGTCCTTATGCCCCGAGTTACGAGCAGTACTTC CATSSPYAPSYEQYF
TRBD2 TRBJ2-3 NA TRBV5-1 TGCGCCAGCATGGTAGCGGGAGGGCCAGATACGCAGTATTTT CASMVAGGPDTQYF
NA TRBJ2-7 NA TRBV5-4 TGTGCCAGCAGCCTGGGTCAGGGCTCCTACGAGCAGTACTTC CASSLGQGSYEQYF
NA TRBJ1-5 NA TRBV11-2 TGTGCCAGCAGCTTAGAGGGCGGTCAGCCCCAGCATTTT CASSLEGGQPQHF
NA TRBJ2-1 once TRBV11-3 TGTGCCAGCACCTTAGACCACACTGGGAACAATGAGCAGTTCTTC CASTLDHTGNNEQFF
NA TRBJ2-3 few TRBV2 TGTGCCAGCAGTGTACTCGTCGGCACAGATACGCAGTATTTT CASSVLVGTDTQYF
NA TRBJ1-1 NA TRBV6-1 TGTGCCAGCCGGGACGGCACTGAAGCTTTCTTT CASRDGTEAFF
NA TRBJ2-1 once TRBV27 TGTGCCAGCAATCGCGGAGCATCCTACAATGAGCAGTTCTTC CASNRGASYNEQFF
NA TRBJ2-5 NA TRBV20-1 TGCAGTGGTGGGGTGGGGGAGACCCAGTACTTC CSGGVGETQYF
TRBD2 TRBJ2-2 NA TRBV25-1 TGTGCCAGCAGGGAATTGAGTAGCGGGGGTACCGGGGAGCTGTTTTTT CASRELSSGGTGELFF
NA TRBJ2-5 many TRBV5-1 TGCGCCAGCAGCCCGATCGGAGCGGGTCAAGAGACCCAGTACTTC CASSPIGAGQETQYF
NA TRBJ2-7 many TRBV10-3 TGTGCCATCAGTACAGGGGAGGTCCCCTACGAGCAGTACTTC CAISTGEVPYEQYF
NA TRBJ2-2 many TRBV4-2 TGTGCCAGCAGCCAAGAAATAGGGACCTCCGGGGAGCTGTTTTTT CASSQEIGTSGELFF
NA TRBJ2-7 few TRBV7-9 TGTGCCAGCAGCCCCGGGTCCCAGGGACTCTACGAGCAGTACTTC CASSPGSQGLYEQYF
TRBD1 TRBJ2-5 few TRBV2 TGTGCCAGCAGTGAACTGACAGGGGTAAAGACCCAGTACTTC CASSELTGVKTQYF
NA TRBJ2-7 many TRBV28 TGTGCCAGCAGTGGGGGGTACGGGGACTACGAGCAGTACTTC CASSGGYGDYEQYF
NA TRBJ2-1 NA TRBV15 TGTGCCACCAGCAAGGAGGGGGAGCAGTACAATGAGCAGTTCTTC CATSKEGEQYNEQFF
TRBD2 TRBJ2-7 few TRBV6-5 TGTGCCAGCAGCGTCGGGACTAGCGGGTTTTACGAGCAGTACTTC CASSVGTSGFYEQYF
NA TRBJ1-5 many TRBV6-5 TGTGCCAGCAGTTACGACAGAAATCAGCCCCAGCATTTT CASSYDRNQPQHF
NA TRBJ1-3 NA TRBV27 TGTGCCAGCAGGGCGTCGTTCGGAAACACCATATATTTT CASRASFGNTIYF
TRBD1 TRBJ2-5 NA TRBV6-5 TGTGCCAGCAGTTACTTACCGGGACAGGGGAAAGAGACCCAGTACTTC CASSYLPGQGKETQYF
NA TRBJ1-2 NA TRBV23-1 TGCGCCAGCGGACACAGGGACTGGGACTATGGCTACACCTTC CASGHRDWDYGYTF
NA TRBJ2-7 few TRBV5-1 TGCGCCAGCAGCCCCGACGGGGGCTACTACGAGCAGTACTTC CASSPDGGYYEQYF
NA TRBJ2-5 NA TRBV28 TGTGCCAGCAGTTTCCGGGTAGCCCCGGGGACCCAGTACTTC CASSFRVAPGTQYF